The rows below give T cell receptor beta chains drawn from one sample of a study of control samples from healthy donors and cancer patients. TCRdb's table, derived via immunoSEQ multiplex PCR, lists solely in-frame clones and lacks some. Of about 110,000 clones detected, almost 85% appear once; the ten largest clones hold about 7%. The specimen sequenced was blood. The receptors were gathered from a man between 18 and 35 years old in good health. Both conserved end residues are part of each CDR3. The order of the fields is D gene, J gene, clone size, V gene, CDR3 length, CDR3 protein, CDR3 DNA. D genes are given only for firm matches. Clone size appears in some rows only: once, few, many, or a class for an expanded clone.

-	TRBJ2-1	-	TRBV3-1/TRBV3-2	15	CASSQQGSSYNEQFF	TGTGCCAGCAGCCAACAGGGTAGCTCCTACAATGAGCAGTTCTTC
TRBD1	TRBJ1-1	-	TRBV4-2	17	CASSQAQGQGMNTEAFF	TGTGCCAGCAGCCAAGCCCAGGGACAGGGGATGAACACTGAAGCTTTCTTT
-	TRBJ1-1	-	TRBV6-7	18	CASTLYPRGGGRPDEAFF	TGTGCCAGCACCCTATACCCCCGGGGAGGTGGAAGACCGGATGAAGCTTTCTTT
-	TRBJ2-5	-	TRBV12-3/TRBV12-4	12	CASRGTLETQYF	TGTGCCAGCAGAGGGACGCTTGAGACCCAGTACTTC
TRBD2	TRBJ2-7	-	TRBV4-3	14	CASSQEGSGYEQYF	TGCGCCAGCAGCCAAGAAGGTAGCGGGTACGAGCAGTACTTC
TRBD1	TRBJ2-3	-	TRBV6-5	15	CASSYRQGSTDTQYF	TGTGCCAGCAGTTACCGACAGGGTAGCACAGATACGCAGTATTTT
-	TRBJ1-1	-	TRBV5-1	15	CASSLVPGIGAEAFF	TGCGCCAGCAGCTTGGTCCCAGGGATTGGGGCTGAAGCTTTCTTT
-	TRBJ2-7	-	TRBV28	11	CASSLQRDQYF	TGTGCCAGCAGTTTACAACGGGACCAGTACTTC
-	TRBJ2-2	-	TRBV29-1	13	CSVDLQNTGELFF	TGCAGCGTTGATTTGCAGAACACCGGGGAGCTGTTTTTT
-	TRBJ2-1	-	TRBV19	15	CASSIEGGIYNEQFF	TGTGCCAGTAGTATTGAGGGGGGGATCTACAATGAGCAGTTCTTC
TRBD1	TRBJ1-1	-	TRBV5-1	15	CASSTEGAGGTEAFF	TGCGCCAGCAGCACGGAGGGGGCGGGAGGGACTGAAGCTTTCTTT
-	TRBJ1-2	-	TRBV18	15	CASSPGLQVYDGYTF	TGTGCCAGCTCACCGGGTCTACAGGTATACGATGGCTACACCTTC
TRBD1	TRBJ1-4	-	TRBV7-6	16	CASSRGQGARLEKLFF	TGTGCCAGCAGCCGGGGACAGGGGGCACGTTTGGAAAAACTGTTTTTT
-	TRBJ1-1	-	TRBV6-5	15	CASSYSALGTTEAFF	TGTGCCAGCAGTTACTCGGCGTTGGGGACCACTGAAGCTTTCTTT
-	TRBJ2-1	-	TRBV6-4	17	CASRREGGVHSYNEQFF	TGTGCCAGCCGACGAGAGGGGGGGGTTCATTCCTACAATGAGCAGTTCTTC
TRBD1	TRBJ1-5	many	TRBV4-1	18	CASSRTRDSAMGNQPQHF	TGCGCCAGCAGCCGGACCAGGGACAGCGCTATGGGCAATCAGCCCCAGCATTTT
TRBD1	TRBJ1-2	few	TRBV20-1	15	CSASPRDRARNGYTF	TGCAGTGCTAGTCCTAGGGACAGGGCAAGGAATGGCTACACCTTC
-	TRBJ1-4	few	TRBV25-1	17	CASSEAGGGPANEKLFF	TGTGCCAGCAGTGAGGCAGGCGGGGGACCAGCGAATGAAAAACTGTTTTTT
-	TRBJ2-5	-	TRBV6-2/TRBV6-3	11	CASSYGETQYF	TGTGCCAGCAGCTATGGAGAGACCCAGTACTTC
-	TRBJ1-6	-	TRBV5-4	14	CASSLQGVGSPLHF	TGTGCCAGCAGCCTACAGGGTGTTGGGTCACCCCTCCACTTT
TRBD2	TRBJ2-5	once	TRBV19	18	CASSVGGGTSGATRTQYF	TGTGCCAGTAGTGTGGGAGGGGGCACTAGCGGGGCGACAAGGACCCAGTACTTC
-	TRBJ1-4	few	TRBV4-2	15	CASSQDRGANEKLFF	TGTGCCAGCAGCCAAGATAGGGGAGCTAATGAAAAACTGTTTTTT
-	TRBJ1-1	-	TRBV4-1	13	CASSVDSNTEAFF	TGCGCCAGCAGCGTTGACAGTAACACTGAAGCTTTCTTT
TRBD1	TRBJ2-5	few	TRBV2	14	CATTRDRGAETQYF	TGTGCCACCACACGGGACAGGGGGGCAGAGACCCAGTACTTC
TRBD2	TRBJ2-3	-	TRBV4-1	16	CASSQLGLAVTDTQYF	TGCGCCAGCAGCCAACTGGGACTAGCGGTAACAGATACGCAGTATTTT